What follows are 21 T cell receptor beta chains derived from one specimen sequenced in a study of cytotoxic CD8 clonotypes in ibrutinib-treated CLL. Generated by immunoSEQ multiplex PCR, the TCRdb table keeps only in-frame clones and is missing some. Of around 16,000 clones listed, around 63% were seen once; the top ten hold about a sixth. Sequencing was performed on PBMCs, taken before ibrutinib treatment. Receptors were obtained from a human donor with chronic lymphocytic leukemia.

The V gene is TRBV7-9, the J gene TRBJ2-2; 7 nucleotides align to TRBD1. Germline V lookup: CDR1 SEHNR, CDR2 FQNEAQ (reference sequence). V trimming: 7 bases; J trimming: 5 bases; junction bases outside the gene matches: 16. This CDR3 contains 17 residues. In DNA, the CDR3 is TGTGCCAGCATCGAATTGGGGAGACAGGGTTGGACCGGGGAGCTGTTTTTT. Translation gives CASIELGRQGWTGELFF.

The genes are TRBV6-1 and TRBJ2-5; D is ambiguous. Trimming took off 2 bases at V and 4 bases at J, with 11 bases between the two ends. The CDR3 consists of 14 residues. Germline V gene lookup returns CDR1 MNHNS and CDR2 SASEGT. CDR3 protein: CASSEQADLETQYF. CDR3 sequence (DNA): TGTGCCAGCAGTGAACAGGCGGATCTAGAGACCCAGTACTTC.

A note on this clone: A far larger clone differs by one base, so this is likely a read error. Other DNA sequences within the sample encode an identical CDR3. The chain is built from TRBV5-1 and TRBJ1-4; D not resolved. The CDR3 totals 16 residues. V shed 4 bases and J shed 6 bases, with 19 bases lying between them. The germline CDR1 and CDR2 sequences are SGHRS and YFSETQ. The CDR3: CASSRAGGGEDEKLFF. CDR3 bases: TGCGCCAGCAGCAGGGCAGGCGGTGGGGAAGATGAAAAACTGTTTTTT.

J is TRBJ2-5 and V is TRBV4-1, with TRBD1 identical over 9 bases. The length of the CDR3 is 16 residues. The V segment lost 2 bases and the J segment 4 bases; nucleotides outside the gene matches: 8. Looked up from germline, CDR1 is MGHRA and CDR2 is YSYEKL. CDR3 sequence: CASSQRGQGISETQYF. The DNA for the CDR3 is TGCGCCAGCAGCCAAAGAGGACAGGGGATTTCAGAGACCCAGTACTTC.

The chain links TRBV11-3 to TRBJ2-1; 9 nucleotides match TRBD1. The ends lost 4 bases at V and 10 bases at J; junction bases unmatched: 5. Germline assignment: CDR1 SGHNT and CDR2 YENEEA. The CDR3 is 13 amino acids. CDR3 nucleotides: TGTGCCAGCAGCTGGGACAGGGTGAGCGAGCAGTTCTTC. The encoded protein is CASSWDRVSEQFF.

This clone was found a few times. The chain is built from TRBV15 and TRBJ1-6; 9 bases are shared with TRBD1. Trimming took 4 bases from V and 7 from J; bases not matched to a gene: 2. The length of the CDR3 is 14 residues. Per the germline V gene, CDR1 is LNHNV and CDR2 is YYDKDF (reference sequence). The DNA of the CDR3 is TGTGCCACCAGCACTGGGACAGGGAATTCACCCCTCCACTTT. Translating it yields CATSTGTGNSPLHF.

V gene TRBV7-6 combines with J gene TRBJ2-1; TRBD2 is a possible D gene (6 bases). V dropped 2 bases and J dropped 9 bases, with 23 bases sitting between them. CDR1 SGHVS and CDR2 FNYEAQ come from the germline V gene. This CDR3 region has 17 residues. For the CDR3, the DNA is TGTGCCAGCAGCTTATTGTCGGGGGATCTCGCCCCGGGTGAGCAGTTCTTC. It is translated as CASSLLSGDLAPGEQFF.

This clone was found a few times. The genes are TRBV18 and TRBJ1-6, with D possibly matching TRBD1 (5 bases). The CDR3 extends over 15 amino acids. CDR1 is KGHSH and CDR2 is LQKENI in the germline V gene. V gave up 5 bases and J gave up 5 bases, with 13 bases separating them. The CDR3 reads CASSAGGFNNSPLHF. CDR3 nucleotide sequence: TGTGCCAGCTCAGCGGGGGGGTTCAATAATTCACCCCTCCACTTT.

The gene calls are TRBV6-5 and TRBJ2-3, with TRBD2 matching 7 bases. The CDR3 length is 14 residues. The V segment lost 6 bases and the J segment 11 bases; nucleotides outside the gene matches: 14. Germline loops: CDR1 MNHEY, CDR2 SVGAGI. The DNA of the CDR3 is TGTGCCAGCAGCCCCTGGCAGGGAGCGGGGATGCAGTATTTT. It specifies CASSPWQGAGMQYF.

The rearrangement uses TRBV6-5 and TRBJ2-7; TRBD1 matches at 9 bases. Germline assignment: CDR1 MNHEY and CDR2 SVGAGI. The V and J ends lost 7 bases and 7 bases, in that order; junction bases with no gene match: 5. CDR3 length: 12 amino acids. The CDR3 is CASTETGGEQYF. The CDR3 coding sequence is TGTGCCAGCACCGAGACAGGGGGGGAGCAGTACTTC.

V is TRBV15 and J is TRBJ2-7; possible D gene TRBD1, 6 bases. V lost 8 bases and J 2 bases, leaving 16 bases between the germline ends. Germline V gene data show CDR1 as LNHNV and CDR2 as YYDKDF (reference sequence). The CDR3 has 14 amino acids. CDR3 sequence reads: CATGRDNLPYEQYF. CDR3 in DNA: TGTGCCACCGGTCGGGACAACTTACCCTACGAGCAGTACTTC.

A few counts support this clone. This rearrangement joins TRBV6-1 to TRBJ2-1, with D uncertain. The germline CDR1 and CDR2 sequences are MNHNS and SASEGT. This CDR3 spans 13 amino acids. The ends were cut back, 6 bases at V and 8 bases at J, with 14 bases in the middle. The DNA for the CDR3 is TGTGCCAGCAGGCCAGCTAACTTCGATGAGCAGTTCTTC. It encodes CASRPANFDEQFF.

The chain is built from TRBV19 and TRBJ2-3; the match to TRBD1 covers 7 bases. The CDR3 contains 16 residues. The germline V gene encodes CDR1 LNHDA and CDR2 SQIVND (reference sequence). V was pared by 4 bases and J by 0 bases, with 7 bases of the junction left unmatched. CDR3 loop: CASSNRGPASTDTQYF. DNA for the CDR3: TGTGCCAGTAGTAACAGGGGACCCGCTAGCACAGATACGCAGTATTTT.

The chain recombines TRBV10-3 with TRBJ2-1; TRBD1 might be the D (6 bases). Germline assignment: CDR1 ENHRY and CDR2 SYGVKD. The CDR3 runs 15 residues. V lost 0 bases and J 6 bases, leaving 12 bases between the germline ends. The CDR3 DNA is TGTGCCATCAGTGAGTCGACGGACAGTCCCAATGAGCAGTTCTTC. It codes for CAISESTDSPNEQFF.

This sequence joins TRBV28 and TRBJ2-1; the D gene is possibly TRBD1 (7 bases). The V and J ends lost 5 bases and 14 bases respectively, with 25 bases between them. From germline, CDR1 is MDHEN and CDR2 SYDVKM. CDR3 length: 15 residues. CDR3 DNA sequence: TGTGCCAGCAGTAGCCAGGGGGGAGTCCTAGCCTTAAAGTTCTTC. Translated: CASSSQGGVLALKFF.

This clone was found a few times. The chain joins TRBV7-2 to TRBJ2-7, with 8 bases aligning to TRBD2. V gave up 7 bases and J gave up 4 bases; unmatched junction bases: 12. This CDR3 comprises 15 residues. Germline V gene sequence: CDR1 SGHTA, CDR2 FQGNSA. The CDR3 bases are TGTGCCAGCACCTCCGGGAGGGGGGGCCAATACGAGCAGTACTTC. This gives the protein CASTSGRGGQYEQYF.

About this clone itself: One end of the junction does not line up with germline, which may come from a read error. In DNA, the CDR3 is TGTGCTAGTGGCTTGGACCTAGGGAGCTCTGGGGCCAACGTCCTGACTTTC. As protein: CASGLDLGSSGANVLTF. The chain links TRBV12-5 to TRBJ2-6; D is perhaps TRBD2 (5 bases). Germline V gene sequence: CDR1 LGHNT, CDR2 FRNRAP. The CDR3 covers 17 residues. The whole variable domain, remainder taken from reference TRBV12-5 and TRBJ2-6, is DARVTQTPRHKVTEMGQEVTMRCQPILGHNTVFWYRQTMMQGLELLAYFRNRAPLDDSGMPKDRFSAEMPDATLATLKIQPSEPRDSAVYFCASGLDLGSSGANVLTFGAGSRLTVL.

This rearrangement joins TRBV14 to TRBJ2-5; no clear D. The germline V and J ends were trimmed by 0 bases and 5 bases, with 10 bases remaining between them. CDR3 length equals 14 residues. CDR1 is SGHDN and CDR2 is FVKESK in the germline V gene. The CDR3 loop is CASSQDHVSETQYF. CDR3 nucleotides: TGTGCCAGCAGCCAAGATCATGTTTCGGAGACCCAGTACTTC.

The chain combines TRBV18 with TRBJ2-3; 7 positions agree with TRBD1. CDR3 length: 14 amino acids. Per the germline V gene, CDR1 is KGHSH and CDR2 is LQKENI. V lost 2 bases, J lost 4 bases, and 3 bases stayed unmatched. The CDR3 coding sequence is TGTGCCAGCTCACCATGGACAGGATCAGATACGCAGTATTTT. Its translation is CASSPWTGSDTQYF. Full variable domain (remainder filled in from reference TRBV18 and TRBJ2-3): NAGVMQNPRHLVRRRGQEARLRCSPMKGHSHVYWYRQLPEEGLKFMVYLQKENIIDESGMPKERFSAEFPKEGPSILRIQQVVRGDSAAYFCASSPWTGSDTQYFGPGTRLTVL.

The chain employs TRBV7-2 and TRBJ2-5; D assignment may be TRBD1 or TRBD2 (6 bases each). The germline CDR1 and CDR2 sequences are SGHTA and FQGNSA. The CDR3 is made up of 16 amino acids. The germline V and J ends were trimmed by 0 bases and 5 bases, with 16 bases remaining between them. This chain's CDR3 is CASSLAGGPMGETQYF. Written as DNA, the CDR3 is TGTGCCAGCAGCTTAGCGGGGGGCCCTATGGGGGAGACCCAGTACTTC.

J is TRBJ1-5 and V is TRBV11-3; D unresolved. Trimming cost V 5 bases and J 5 bases, with 7 bases left between them. CDR3 length: 12 residues. Germline CDR1 is SGHNT and CDR2 is YENEEA. Here the CDR3 reads CASSPQHQPQHF. For the CDR3, the DNA is TGTGCCAGCAGCCCCCAGCATCAGCCCCAGCATTTT.